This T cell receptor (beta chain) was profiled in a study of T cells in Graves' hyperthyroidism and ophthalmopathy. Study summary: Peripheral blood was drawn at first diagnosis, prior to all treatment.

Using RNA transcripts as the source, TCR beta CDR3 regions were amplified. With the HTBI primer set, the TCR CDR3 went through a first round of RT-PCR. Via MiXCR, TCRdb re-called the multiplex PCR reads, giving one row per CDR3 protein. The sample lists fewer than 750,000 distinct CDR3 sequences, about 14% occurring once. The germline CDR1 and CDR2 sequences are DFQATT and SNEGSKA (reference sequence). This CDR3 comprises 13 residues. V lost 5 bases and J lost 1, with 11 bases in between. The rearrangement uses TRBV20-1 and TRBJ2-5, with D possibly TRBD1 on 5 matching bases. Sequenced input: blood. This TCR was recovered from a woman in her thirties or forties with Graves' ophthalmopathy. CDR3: CSALKTAQETQYF. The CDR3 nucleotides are TGCAGTGCTCTAAAGACAGCCCAAGAGACCCAGTACTTC.